This TCR beta chain emerged from a study of blood T cell repertoires in COVID-19. Clones were read by immunoSEQ multiplex PCR, and TCRdb kept only the in-frame ones, dropping some. Of about 140,000 clones in the sample, 60% to 80% were seen once. The CDR3 runs 14 residues. CDR1 MNHNY and CDR2 SVGAGI come from the germline V gene (reference sequence). The V and J ends lost 7 bases and 5 bases respectively, with 16 bases between them. Living in 24 US areas, the participants were between roughly 18 and 89 years of age. Two negative PCRs, clearance, or symptom resolution were required of recovered Cohort 3 donors.

J is TRBJ2-3 and V is TRBV6-6, with D possibly TRBD2 on 6 matching bases. Sequenced material: PBMCs or T cells enriched from blood (not recorded which). This clonotype was obtained from a woman in her forties or fifties who had recovered from COVID-19. CDR3 in DNA: TGTGCCAGCACCTCGGAGCGGGTGATAGATACGCAGTATTTT. Translation gives CASTSERVIDTQYF.